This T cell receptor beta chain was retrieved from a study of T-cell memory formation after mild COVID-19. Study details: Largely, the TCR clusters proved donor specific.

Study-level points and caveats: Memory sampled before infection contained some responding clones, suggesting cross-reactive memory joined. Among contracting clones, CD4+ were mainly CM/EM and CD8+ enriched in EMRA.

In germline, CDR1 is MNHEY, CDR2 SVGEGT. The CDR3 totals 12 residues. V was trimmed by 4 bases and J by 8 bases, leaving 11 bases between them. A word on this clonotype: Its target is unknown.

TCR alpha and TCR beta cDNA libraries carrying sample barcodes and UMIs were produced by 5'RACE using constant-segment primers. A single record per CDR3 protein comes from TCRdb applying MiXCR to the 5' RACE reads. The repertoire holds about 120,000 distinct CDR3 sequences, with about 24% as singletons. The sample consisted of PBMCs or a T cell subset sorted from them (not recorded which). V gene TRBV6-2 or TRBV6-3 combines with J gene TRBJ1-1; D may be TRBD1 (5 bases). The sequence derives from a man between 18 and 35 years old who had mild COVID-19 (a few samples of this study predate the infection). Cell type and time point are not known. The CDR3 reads CASSFSGAEAFF. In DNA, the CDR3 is TGTGCCAGCAGTTTTTCCGGGGCAGAAGCTTTCTTT.